A single sample is the source of the 18 T cell receptor beta chains below, sequenced in a study of T-cell memory formation after mild COVID-19. TCRdb re-called the 5' RACE reads through MiXCR, storing one row per CDR3 protein. The table has a few hundred thousand distinct CDR3 sequences, roughly 20% seen once. Sequencing used PBMCs or a T cell subset sorted from them (not recorded which). These receptors came from an adult woman who had mild COVID-19 (a few samples of this study predate the infection). Cell type and time point are not known.

The chain couples TRBV12-3 or TRBV12-4 to TRBJ1-1; D is uncertain. V was cut by 5 bases and J by 5 bases, with 15 bases left in between. The length of the CDR3 is 14 residues. CDR3 nucleotide sequence: TGTGCCAGCAGTCCTAGACTCAGGTTTACTGAAGCTTTCTTT. Protein sequence: CASSPRLRFTEAFF.

This clonotype was seen only a few times. The chain links TRBV6-1 to TRBJ2-7; TRBD2 matches at 13 bases. The CDR3 length is 15 residues. The V gene end was trimmed by 6 bases and the J gene end by 3 bases; junction bases not matched to a gene: 5. CDR1 MNHNS and CDR2 SASEGT come from the germline V gene. The CDR3 nucleotides read TGTGCCAGCAGCCAAGGGACTAGCGGGAACTACGAGCAGTACTTC. Its protein product is CASSQGTSGNYEQYF.

The table lists this clonotype with a few counts. The chain is built from TRBV6-5 and TRBJ2-1, with D tentatively TRBD1 or TRBD2 (5 bases each). With 1 base removed from V and 8 bases from J, the gap between germline ends came to 18 bases. CDR3 length: 16 residues. Germline assignment: CDR1 MNHEY and CDR2 SVGAGI. In nucleotides, the CDR3 is TGTGCCAGCAGTTACTTTCGGACACAAGAGGGGTATGAGCAGTTCTTC. Residues: CASSYFRTQEGYEQFF.

The V gene is TRBV3-1, the J gene TRBJ2-7; no reliable D call. Trimming took off 4 bases at V and 5 bases at J, with 9 bases between the two ends. The CDR3 is 12 amino acids. CDR1 is LGHDT and CDR2 is YNNKEL in the germline V gene (reference sequence). CDR3 bases: TGTGCCAGCAGCCTCACAGCCAACGAGCAGTACTTC. The encoded protein is CASSLTANEQYF.

This clonotype was counted a few times. The rearrangement uses TRBV12-3 or TRBV12-4 and TRBJ2-7; D might be TRBD2 (5 bases). The V gene lost 2 bases and the J gene lost 1 base, with 12 bases spanning the gap. The CDR3 totals 15 residues. The CDR3 coding sequence is TGTGCCAGCAGTTTAAGGGCGGGCCCTTCCTACGAGCAGTACTTC. Its translation: CASSLRAGPSYEQYF.

This clonotype was counted only a few times. The chain joins TRBV12-3 or TRBV12-4 to TRBJ2-3; TRBD1 aligns across 9 bases. The junction had 6 bases not matched to a gene; V was cut back by 6 bases and J by 2 bases. This CDR3 has 15 amino acids. The CDR3 reads CASSLDRGFTDTQYF. The DNA of the CDR3 is TGTGCCAGCAGCCTCGACAGGGGGTTCACAGATACGCAGTATTTT.

This clonotype was recorded a few times. This chain connects TRBV12-3 or TRBV12-4 to TRBJ1-1; possible D gene TRBD1, 6 bases. The CDR3 spans 14 residues. V lost 1 base, J lost 3 bases, and 9 bases lay in between. The CDR3 is CASSLVDSYTEAFF. In DNA form, the CDR3 reads TGTGCCAGCAGTTTAGTGGACAGTTACACTGAAGCTTTCTTT.

The V and J genes are TRBV2 and TRBJ2-1; 12 positions match TRBD1. The CDR3 consists of 16 residues. V trimming: 5 bases; J trimming: 4 bases; junction bases outside the gene matches: 6. Germline values: CDR1 SNHLY, CDR2 FYNNEI. CDR3 in DNA: TGTGCCAGCAGTTCGGGACAGGGGGCAGTATACAATGAGCAGTTCTTC. Translated: CASSSGQGAVYNEQFF.

Only a few counts were recorded for this clonotype. V usage is TRBV20-1 and J usage is TRBJ2-2, with 10 bases lining up with TRBD1. The CDR3 spans 16 residues. With V trimmed by 0 bases and J by 6 bases, 7 bases remained unmatched. Per germline, CDR1 DFQATT and CDR2 SNEGSKA (reference sequence). In DNA, the CDR3 is TGCAGTGCTAGAGATCAGACAGGGGGCCGTTCCGGGGAGCTGTTTTTT. Residues: CSARDQTGGRSGELFF.

This clonotype was detected only a few times. The chain uses TRBV7-6 and TRBJ2-3; TRBD1 might be the D (6 bases). The CDR3 has 18 amino acids. Germline V gives CDR1 SGHVS, CDR2 FNYEAQ. V lost 4 bases, J lost 3 bases, and 23 bases lay in between. The CDR3 coding sequence is TGTGCCAGCAGCTCGCAAATTTTACAGGGAGAAGTAACAGATACGCAGTATTTT. Its protein product is CASSSQILQGEVTDTQYF.

J is TRBJ2-7 and V is TRBV29-1; D perhaps matches TRBD2 (5 bases). V was shortened by 3 bases and J by 0 bases, with 12 bases between the two germline ends. This CDR3 region has 14 residues. From germline, CDR1 is SQVTM and CDR2 ANQGSEA. The CDR3 protein is CSVDGAGSSYEQYF. The CDR3 nucleotides are TGCAGCGTTGATGGCGCGGGTAGCTCCTACGAGCAGTACTTC.

This clonotype was counted a few times. This chain joins TRBV24-1 and TRBJ2-5, with 7 bases aligning to TRBD2. Germline V CDR1 and CDR2: KGHDR, SFDVKD. The CDR3 loop spans 17 amino acids. V lost 1 base, J lost 1 base, and 8 bases stayed unmatched. The CDR3 nucleotides are TGTGCCACCAGTGATTTCAAGCAGGCGGGAGTCCAAGAGACCCAGTACTTC. It is translated as CATSDFKQAGVQETQYF.

The chain links TRBV7-8 to TRBJ1-1, with D hard to call. The CDR3 covers 12 residues. Trimming cost V 0 bases and J 7 bases, with 6 bases left between them. From germline, CDR1 is SGHVS and CDR2 FQNEAQ. The CDR3 nucleotides read TGTGCCAGCAGCTTAGCTGGGAGTGAAGCTTTCTTT. It is translated as CASSLAGSEAFF.

The V call is TRBV6-5, the J call TRBJ2-5, with D hard to call. V lost 10 bases and J 5 bases, leaving 8 bases between the germline ends. This CDR3 comprises 10 residues. The germline V gene has CDR1 MNHEY and CDR2 SVGAGI. Here the CDR3 reads CATVYETQYF. The DNA for the CDR3 is TGTGCCACCGTTTACGAGACCCAGTACTTC.

The V call is TRBV7-8, the J call TRBJ1-1; no reliable D call. Trimming stripped 3 bases from V and 8 bases from J, with 13 bases between. The germline V gene has CDR1 SGHVS and CDR2 FQNEAQ. The CDR3 is 13 residues long. The CDR3 region is CASSFSGSREAFF. The CDR3 DNA follows: TGTGCCAGCAGCTTCTCGGGAAGCAGGGAAGCTTTCTTT.

The rearrangement uses TRBV7-3 and TRBJ2-1; 7 nucleotides match TRBD2. The CDR3 is 14 amino acids. CDR1 is SGHTA, CDR2 FQGTGA, per germline. Trimming cost V 5 bases and J 4 bases; bases outside gene matches: 5. In DNA form, the CDR3 reads TGTGCCAGCAGCCCCCAGCGGGGTTACAATGAGCAGTTCTTC. It is translated as CASSPQRGYNEQFF.

This clonotype occurred many times. The chain employs TRBV6-2 or TRBV6-3 and TRBJ2-7; no reliable D call. CDR3 length equals 14 residues. Trimming cost V 0 bases and J 4 bases, with 10 bases left between them. Germline-derived CDR1 and CDR2 are MNHEY and SVGEGT. The CDR3 region has the DNA TGTGCCAGCAGTTACTCCCGATACGGTTACGAGCAGTACTTC. It codes for CASSYSRYGYEQYF.

The chain uses TRBV2 and TRBJ2-5, with a tentative D call TRBD1 (6 bases). The germline gives CDR1 SNHLY, CDR2 FYNNEI. The CDR3 runs 15 residues. The V gene lost 5 bases and the J gene lost 0 bases, with 13 bases spanning the gap. CDR3 region: CASSRTAAYQETQYF. The CDR3 bases are TGTGCCAGCAGTCGGACAGCCGCGTACCAAGAGACCCAGTACTTC.